The 2 T cell receptor beta chains below were found in one sample sequenced in a study of Graves' ophthalmopathy and Graves' hyperthyroidism. TCR beta CDR3 amplification used RNA transcripts. Second-round multiplex PCR followed a first-round RT-PCR using HTBI primers. TCRdb reprocessed the multiplex PCR reads via MiXCR and lists one record per CDR3 protein. The sample holds under 60,000 distinct CDR3 sequences, about half seen once. Sequencing input: peripheral blood. Source of these receptors: an adult woman with Graves' ophthalmopathy.

This clonotype was seen only once. The chain couples TRBV12-3 or TRBV12-4 to TRBJ1-1, with D possibly TRBD1 on 5 matching bases. This CDR3 region has 12 residues. The CDR3 coding sequence is TGTGTCAGTAGTCGGACAACAGGATCGGCTTTCTTT. Translation: CVSSRTTGSAFF.

The V call is TRBV6-6, the J call TRBJ1-1; TRBD1 agrees at 9 bases. Germline-derived CDR1 and CDR2 are MNHNY and SVGAGI (reference sequence). V shed 2 bases and J 1 base; nucleotides not matched to a gene: 8. This CDR3 has 17 amino acids. CDR3 loop: CASSYPTEQGANTEAFF. For the CDR3, the DNA is TGTGCCAGCAGTTACCCTACGGAACAGGGGGCGAACACTGAAGCTTTCTTT.